These 22 T cell receptor beta chains share one sample of origin, sequenced in a study of patients and donors after allogeneic stem cell transplantation. TCRdb analysed the RT-PCR reads with MiXCR anew, one entry per CDR3 protein. The repertoire holds over 200,000 distinct CDR3 sequences, with around 41% as singletons. Sequenced sample: blood, either unsorted or a sorted T cell fraction (not recorded which). The receptors derive from a human donor who was either an allogeneic HSCT recipient or a stem cell or donor lymphocyte infusion donor (not recorded which). It is not recorded whose cells these are; they may come from a transplant donor.

CDR3 DNA: TGTGCCAGCAGCCTCTCAGGGTTTTCTCACTATGGCTACACCTTC. Amino acids: CASSLSGFSHYGYTF. The genes are TRBV7-9 and TRBJ1-2; perhaps TRBD1 as D (5 bases). The germline V gene encodes CDR1 SEHNR and CDR2 FQNEAQ (reference sequence). Trimming stripped 5 bases from V and 3 bases from J, with 16 bases between. CDR3 length: 15 residues.

There are a few counts of this clonotype. The chain uses TRBV28 and TRBJ1-5, with 7 bases matching TRBD1. The V segment lost 5 bases and the J segment 0 bases; nucleotides outside the gene matches: 10. This CDR3 comprises 17 residues. Germline CDR1 is MDHEN and CDR2 is SYDVKM. The CDR3 DNA is TGTGCCAGCAGTCCCCCCCGACAGGGAGGTAGCAATCAGCCCCAGCATTTT. Amino acid sequence: CASSPPRQGGSNQPQHF.

V usage is TRBV3-1 and J usage is TRBJ1-4; the D gene is possibly TRBD1 (5 bases). The V gene's germline CDR1 is LGHDT and CDR2 YNNKEL (reference sequence). This CDR3 comprises 15 residues. V shed 3 bases and J shed 6 bases, with 14 bases lying between them. CDR3 region: CASSQGPARDEKLFF. As DNA, the CDR3 is TGTGCCAGCAGCCAGGGACCGGCTCGGGATGAAAAACTGTTTTTT.

The chain recombines TRBV12-3 or TRBV12-4 with TRBJ1-5, with D perhaps matching TRBD1 (6 bases). The V gene lost 3 bases and the J gene lost 3 bases, with 12 bases spanning the gap. CDR3 length equals 15 residues. Written as DNA, the CDR3 is TGTGCCAGCAGTTTGAGTCGGACAGTCAATCAGCCCCAGCATTTT. Encoded protein: CASSLSRTVNQPQHF.

The CDR3: CASSVRSTDSYYGYTF. The DNA of the CDR3 is TGTGCCAGCAGCGTACGCAGCACGGATTCCTACTATGGCTACACCTTC. The gene calls are TRBV9 and TRBJ1-2; no clear D gene. Germline CDR1 is SGDLS and CDR2 is YYNGEE. The V gene lost 1 base and the J gene lost 3 bases, with 16 bases spanning the gap. This CDR3 spans 16 amino acids. Complete variable domain (other parts from reference TRBV9 and TRBJ1-2): DSGVTQTPKHLITATGQRVTLRCSPRSGDLSVYWYQQSLDQGLQFLIQYYNGEERAKGNILERFSAQQFPDLHSELNLSSLELGDSALYFCASSVRSTDSYYGYTFGSGTRLTVV.

The chain joins TRBV19 to TRBJ1-1, with a possible D match to TRBD1 (6 bases). The CDR3 length is 13 residues. The germline V gene has CDR1 LNHDA and CDR2 SQIVND (reference sequence). V was trimmed by 3 bases and J by 4 bases, leaving 9 bases between them. The CDR3: CASSIGRGTEAFF. CDR3 bases: TGTGCCAGTAGTATTGGCAGGGGCACTGAAGCTTTCTTT.

The V and J genes are TRBV5-1 and TRBJ2-5, with D uncertain. Looked up from germline, CDR1 is SGHRS and CDR2 is YFSETQ. With 5 bases removed from V and 5 bases from J, the gap between germline ends came to 4 bases. The length of the CDR3 is 10 residues. CDR3 protein: CASSGETQYF. DNA for the CDR3: TGCGCCAGCAGTGGGGAGACCCAGTACTTC.

This clonotype has just a few counts. The chain couples TRBV4-3 to TRBJ1-4, with unresolved D. Germline CDR1 LGHNA, CDR2 YSLEER. The CDR3 is made up of 15 amino acids. V dropped 1 base and J dropped 6 bases, with 12 bases sitting between them. For the CDR3, the DNA is TGCGCCAGCAGCCAAGTGTGGGAGGCGGATGAAAAACTGTTTTTT. Amino acids: CASSQVWEADEKLFF.

This clonotype was seen a handful of times. V and J are TRBV10-3 and TRBJ2-5; possibly TRBD2 for D (6 bases). This CDR3 is 16 amino acids long. V gave up 4 bases and J gave up 1 base, with 16 bases separating them. CDR1 and CDR2 (germline): ENHRY, SYGVKD. CDR3 DNA sequence: TGTGCCATCAGTGCTGGGCGGGGACGGACCCAAGAGACCCAGTACTTC. Residues: CAISAGRGRTQETQYF.

This clonotype showed up just a few times. CDR3 DNA sequence: TGTGCCATCAGTGACTCGGGACAGAGGAATGAAAAACTGTTTTTT. Its protein is CAISDSGQRNEKLFF. The chain couples TRBV10-3 to TRBJ1-4, with 7 bases fitting TRBD1. Germline CDR1 and CDR2: ENHRY and SYGVKD. Trimming cost V 3 bases and J 5 bases; bases outside gene matches: 6. CDR3 length equals 15 residues.

This sequence joins TRBV7-8 and TRBJ1-2; D unresolved. Germline CDR1 SGHVS, CDR2 FQNEAQ. V lost 0 bases to trimming and J lost 3 bases, with 5 bases between them. The CDR3 runs to 13 residues. DNA for the CDR3: TGTGCCAGCAGCTTAGCCGGTCACTATGGCTACACCTTC. Amino acids: CASSLAGHYGYTF.

This clonotype occurred a few times. The V gene is TRBV15, the J gene TRBJ1-2; D gene uncertain. The V end was cut by 1 base, the J end by 5 bases, with 8 bases between. The CDR3 contains 13 residues. Germline values: CDR1 LNHNV, CDR2 YYDKDF (reference sequence). Written as DNA, the CDR3 is TGTGCCACCAGCAGAGTGGCTGGGTATGGCTACACCTTC. This sequence encodes CATSRVAGYGYTF.

The chain has TRBV4-1 and TRBJ2-3; D gene ambiguous. V was cut by 1 base and J by 5 bases, with 4 bases left in between. The germline V gene has CDR1 MGHRA and CDR2 YSYEKL. The CDR3 totals 12 residues. CDR3 coding DNA: TGCGCCAGCAGCCAAGTTGGAGATACGCAGTATTTT. This codes for CASSQVGDTQYF.

This clonotype is a singleton in its sample. The chain joins TRBV20-1 to TRBJ2-1; TRBD1 might be the D (6 bases). The V end was cut by 2 bases, the J end by 1 base, with 18 bases between. Germline V lookup: CDR1 DFQATT, CDR2 SNEGSKA (reference sequence). There are 17 residues in the CDR3. CDR3 nucleotide sequence: TGCAGTGCTAGACCCCATACAGGGAAGTTGTCCTACAATGAGCAGTTCTTC. It is translated as CSARPHTGKLSYNEQFF.

The chain joins TRBV20-1 to TRBJ2-1; 10 nucleotides match TRBD2. Germline CDR1 is DFQATT and CDR2 is SNEGSKA (reference sequence). This CDR3 contains 17 residues. V was clipped by 1 base and J by 0 bases; unmatched bases: 6. CDR3 region: CSARASGGPSSYNEQFF. CDR3 DNA: TGCAGTGCTAGAGCTAGCGGGGGCCCTAGCTCCTACAATGAGCAGTTCTTC.

The chain is built from TRBV18 and TRBJ1-2, with 7 bases matching TRBD1. Germline V lookup: CDR1 KGHSH, CDR2 LQKENI. Trimming took 6 bases from V and 4 from J; bases not matched to a gene: 8. This CDR3 is 14 amino acids long. Here the CDR3 reads CASSPGQRSYGYTF. Here the CDR3 DNA reads TGTGCCAGCTCGCCGGGACAGCGATCCTATGGCTACACCTTC.

This clonotype came up once. The chain has TRBV29-1 and TRBJ2-3; D gene ambiguous. Trimming removed 7 bases at V and 0 bases at J, with 11 bases between. Germline V CDR1 and CDR2: SQVTM, ANQGSEA. This CDR3 has 13 residues. Written as DNA, the CDR3 is TGCAGCGCCTCTAACCCTAGCACAGATACGCAGTATTTT. Its protein is CSASNPSTDTQYF.

V and J are TRBV4-1 and TRBJ2-5; perhaps D is TRBD1 or TRBD2 (5 bases each). Trimming removed 3 bases at V and 10 bases at J, with 9 bases between. CDR1 and CDR2 from the germline V gene are MGHRA and YSYEKL. The length of the CDR3 is 11 residues. CDR3 sequence reads: CASSHSGGQYF. The CDR3 DNA follows: TGCGCCAGCAGCCATTCTGGGGGCCAGTACTTC.

This clonotype was observed many times. A junction end diverges from the germline sequence, so it may reflect a read error. This chain links TRBV5-1 with TRBJ1-5; D ambiguous. CDR3 length equals 13 residues. From germline, CDR1 is SGHRS and CDR2 YFSETQ. The CDR3 region is CASSLDSNQPQHF. In DNA, the CDR3 is TGTGCCAGCAGCTTGGATAGCAATCAGCCCCAGCATTTT.

This clonotype was picked up a small number of times. The chain carries TRBV20-1 and TRBJ1-5; D is perhaps TRBD1 (5 bases). There are 13 residues in the CDR3. CDR1 and CDR2 (germline): DFQATT, SNEGSKA (reference sequence). The germline V and J ends were trimmed by 6 bases and 6 bases, with 15 bases remaining between them. The CDR3 DNA sequence: TGCAGTGCCAGGAAAGGGGATGGTCAGCCCCAGCATTTT. Its protein is CSARKGDGQPQHF.

The genes are TRBV12-3 or TRBV12-4 and TRBJ2-7; 10 nucleotides match TRBD2. This CDR3 region has 14 residues. With V trimmed by 2 bases and J by 6 bases, 4 bases remained unmatched. The CDR3 coding sequence is TGTGCCAGCAGTTTAAAGACTAGCGGGTTCGAGCAGTACTTC. Protein: CASSLKTSGFEQYF.

J is TRBJ2-1 and V is TRBV5-5; 9 bases are shared with TRBD2. Looked up from germline, CDR1 is SGHKS and CDR2 is YYEKEE (reference sequence). The ends lost 10 bases at V and 8 bases at J; junction bases unmatched: 19. The CDR3 loop spans 16 amino acids. CDR3 nucleotides: TGTGCCGCCCGCGAAGGTCTAGCGGGGAATATGTATGAGCAGTTCTTC. Protein product: CAAREGLAGNMYEQFF.